The 14 T cell receptor beta chains below were found in one sample sequenced in a study of blood T cell repertoires in COVID-19. Sequencing was performed with immunoSEQ multiplex PCR; in TCRdb, only in-frame clones are kept and a portion is missing. The sample yields under 200,000 clones, roughly 85% seen once. The material sequenced was PBMCs or T cells enriched from blood (not recorded which). Receptor source: an older woman in a cohort exposed to, infected with or recovered from COVID-19 (not recorded which).

For the CDR3, the DNA is TGTGCCAGCAGTTTACTAGGCGGCAGCGTAAGCACTGAAGCTTTCTTT. It codes for CASSLLGGSVSTEAFF. The chain recombines TRBV27 with TRBJ1-1; D is undetermined. This CDR3 comprises 16 residues. V shed 2 bases and J shed 4 bases, with 17 bases lying between them. Germline V lookup: CDR1 MNHEY, CDR2 SMNVEV (reference sequence).

This clone was detected a few times. The V and J genes are TRBV28 and TRBJ1-3, with 9 bases that match TRBD1. Germline-derived CDR1 and CDR2 are MDHEN and SYDVKM. V gave up 7 bases and J gave up 6 bases; unmatched junction bases: 7. The CDR3 spans 14 residues. The CDR3 loop is CASKTGGAVNTIYF. CDR3 coding DNA: TGTGCCAGCAAAACAGGGGGCGCGGTAAACACCATATATTTT.

This clone has just one count. CDR3 sequence (DNA): TGCGCCAGCAGCCCGCAACCGGGACTAAACCAAGAGACCCAGTACTTC. It translates to CASSPQPGLNQETQYF. V and J are TRBV5-1 and TRBJ2-5, with 7 nucleotides matching TRBD2. In germline, CDR1 is SGHRS, CDR2 YFSETQ. J gave up 0 bases and V 4 bases, and 9 bases lay outside the gene matches. The CDR3 spans 16 residues.

This rearrangement joins TRBV11-2 to TRBJ2-1; 11 bases match TRBD2. Trimming cost V 5 bases and J 7 bases; bases outside gene matches: 4. The CDR3 extends over 14 amino acids. Germline lookup yields CDR1 SGHAT and CDR2 FQNNGV. The CDR3 DNA is TGTGCCAGCAGCCCGGGACTAGCGGTGAATGAGCAGTTCTTC. Translated, it gives CASSPGLAVNEQFF.

This chain connects TRBV7-6 to TRBJ2-7; 7 positions agree with TRBD1. This CDR3 is 13 amino acids long. Germline CDR1 reads SGHVS; CDR2 reads FNYEAQ. Trimming at V came to 5 bases and at J to 5 bases, leaving 6 bases not matched to a gene. DNA of the CDR3: TGTGCCAGCAGCGCACAGGGGTGGGACGAGCAGTACTTC. Translated: CASSAQGWDEQYF.

The V gene is TRBV28, the J gene TRBJ1-2; the match to TRBD1 covers 7 bases. Germline V gives CDR1 MDHEN, CDR2 SYDVKM. The J segment lost 8 bases and the V segment lost 5 bases, leaving 17 bases of the junction unmatched. This CDR3 contains 16 residues. The CDR3 region is CASSPTIQGFTLGYTF. DNA for the CDR3: TGTGCCAGCAGTCCTACCATACAGGGGTTTACGTTGGGCTACACCTTC.

This chain links TRBV7-8 with TRBJ2-5; 11 nucleotides agree with TRBD2. CDR1 and CDR2 (germline): SGHVS, FQNEAQ. This CDR3 is built from 14 residues. V shed 4 bases and J 5 bases; nucleotides not matched to a gene: 3. This CDR3 reads CASSSGTSGETQYF. The CDR3 DNA reads TGTGCCAGCAGCTCCGGGACTAGCGGCGAGACCCAGTACTTC.

The J gene is TRBJ1-5, the V gene TRBV7-3, with D possibly matching TRBD1 (5 bases). CDR1 is SGHTA, CDR2 FQGTGA, per germline. The CDR3 runs 13 residues. Trimming stripped 3 bases from V and 6 bases from J, with 9 bases between. The CDR3 region is CASSLTVTQPQHF. The CDR3 region has the DNA TGTGCCAGCAGCTTGACAGTAACTCAGCCCCAGCATTTT.

This chain joins TRBV19 and TRBJ1-4; 9 bases line up with TRBD1. The CDR3 spans 17 residues. The germline V gene has CDR1 LNHDA and CDR2 SQIVND (reference sequence). Trimming cost V 5 bases and J 5 bases; bases outside gene matches: 12. The CDR3 region is CASSPQGARALNEKLFF. The CDR3 bases are TGTGCCAGTAGTCCACAGGGGGCCAGGGCCCTCAATGAAAAACTGTTTTTT.

This chain connects TRBV6-4 to TRBJ2-1, with 9 bases matching TRBD2. The CDR3 is 16 amino acids. Germline V lookup: CDR1 MRHNA, CDR2 SNTAGT. The V gene end was trimmed by 4 bases and the J gene end by 1 base; junction bases not matched to a gene: 5. The DNA of the CDR3 is TGTGCCAGCAGTGTTATGGGACTAGCATCCTACAATGAGCAGTTCTTC. Amino acid sequence: CASSVMGLASYNEQFF.

The J gene is TRBJ2-7, the V gene TRBV11-3, with 8 nucleotides matching TRBD1. After removal of 6 bases from V and 5 bases from J, the junction contained 6 bases not matched to a gene. Germline CDR1 and CDR2: SGHNT and YENEEA. The CDR3 is 13 amino acids. For the CDR3, the DNA is TGTGCCAGCAGTCTCACAGGGGGAAACGAGCAGTACTTC. Amino acids: CASSLTGGNEQYF.

V usage is TRBV6-5 and J usage is TRBJ2-7; D might be TRBD2 (6 bases). Trimming removed 2 bases at V and 1 base at J, with 12 bases between. CDR3 length: 15 residues. CDR1 is MNHEY and CDR2 is SVGAGI in the germline V gene. The DNA of the CDR3 is TGTGCCAGCAGTTACGGTCGCGGGACGTCCTACGAGCAGTACTTC. Translation: CASSYGRGTSYEQYF.

The chain uses TRBV5-1 and TRBJ2-1; D unclear. Germline CDR1 reads SGHRS; CDR2 reads YFSETQ. The CDR3 spans 16 residues. V was pared by 0 bases and J by 1 base, with 11 bases between. CDR3 protein: CASSLARLPSYNEQFF. CDR3 coding DNA: TGCGCCAGCAGCTTGGCGCGGTTACCATCCTACAATGAGCAGTTCTTC.

This clone was picked up one time. For the CDR3, the DNA is TGTGCCAGCAGCCCCGGGACTAGCGGGACCTCCTACGAGCAGTACTTC. It encodes CASSPGTSGTSYEQYF. The chain is built from TRBV11-3 and TRBJ2-7; 13 bases line up with TRBD2. The ends lost 5 bases at V and 0 bases at J; junction bases unmatched: 4. The germline V gene has CDR1 SGHNT and CDR2 YENEEA. The CDR3 sequence is 16 residues long. The entire variable domain, with the rest obtained from reference TRBV11-3 and TRBJ2-7, is as follows: EAGVVQSPRYKIIEKKQPVAFWCNPISGHNTLYWYLQNLGQGPELLIRYENEEAVDDSQLPKDRFSAERLKGVDSTLKIQPAELGDSAVYLCASSPGTSGTSYEQYFGPGTRLTVT.